These 31 T cell receptor beta chains originate from one sample sequenced in a study of cytomegalovirus exposure and HLA in healthy donors. Researchers ran the PCR with 60 Vbeta and 13 Jbeta primers. The protocol was immunoSEQ multiplex PCR, while the TCRdb copy is restricted to in-frame clones and leaves out a portion. The profile shows roughly 130,000 clones, about 78% of them singletons. The sample comprised PBMCs. The receptor source for this set is a human donor in good health.

This clone was recorded a few times. The chain recombines TRBV4-1 with TRBJ2-5; TRBD2 is a possible D gene (5 bases). V lost 3 bases, J lost 5 bases, and 19 bases lay in between. The CDR3 loop spans 16 amino acids. Germline V CDR1 and CDR2: MGHRA, YSYEKL. CDR3 sequence reads: CASSQGRGSEVETQYF. Written as DNA, the CDR3 is TGCGCCAGCAGCCAGGGGAGAGGTTCGGAGGTCGAGACCCAGTACTTC.

This rearrangement joins TRBV5-4 to TRBJ2-3; 11 bases are shared with TRBD2. J was trimmed by 4 bases and V by 1 base; bases with no gene match: 8. Germline V gene lookup returns CDR1 SGHNT and CDR2 YYREEE (reference sequence). CDR3 length equals 17 residues. The CDR3 loop reads CASSLPLAGVGPDTQYF. The CDR3 nucleotides read TGTGCCAGCAGCTTGCCACTAGCGGGAGTGGGTCCAGATACGCAGTATTTT.

This clone has a single count. V is TRBV14 and J is TRBJ1-2; TRBD1 matches at 11 bases. CDR3 length: 14 amino acids. Per the germline V gene, CDR1 is SGHDN and CDR2 is FVKESK. J gave up 8 bases and V 4 bases, and 6 bases lay outside the gene matches. The CDR3 here is CASSPRTGGKGYTF. CDR3 nucleotide sequence: TGTGCCAGCAGCCCCAGGACAGGGGGCAAAGGCTACACCTTC. The whole variable domain, filled in from reference TRBV14 and TRBJ1-2, reads EAGVTQFPSHSVIEKGQTVTLRCDPISGHDNLYWYRRVMGKEIKFLLHFVKESKQDESGMPNNRFLAERTGGTYSTLKVQPAELEDSGVYFCASSPRTGGKGYTFGSGTRLTVV.

The genes are TRBV7-8 and TRBJ1-2, with TRBD1 as a possible D gene (5 bases). Germline lookup yields CDR1 SGHVS and CDR2 FQNEAQ. V lost 6 bases and J lost 5, with 10 bases in between. CDR3 length equals 12 residues. The CDR3 coding sequence is TGTGCCAGCAGGTCAGGGTCTTATGGCTACACCTTC. This sequence encodes CASRSGSYGYTF.

In this sample, this clone turned up once. V is TRBV9 and J is TRBJ2-3; TRBD2 agrees at 7 bases. The CDR3 has 15 residues. V gave up 4 bases and J gave up 1 base; unmatched junction bases: 6. Germline V gene sequence: CDR1 SGDLS, CDR2 YYNGEE. In DNA form, the CDR3 reads TGTGCCAGCAGCCTCCTTCGGGGGGGCACAGATACGCAGTATTTT. It specifies CASSLLRGGTDTQYF. Based on the CDR3 plus reference TRBV9 and TRBJ2-3, the full variable domain is DSGVTQTPKHLITATGQRVTLRCSPRSGDLSVYWYQQSLDQGLQFLIQYYNGEERAKGNILERFSAQQFPDLHSELNLSSLELGDSALYFCASSLLRGGTDTQYFGPGTRLTVL.

This clone was counted once. The chain uses TRBV4-2 and TRBJ1-4; the match to TRBD1 covers 10 bases. This CDR3 spans 18 amino acids. Germline assignment: CDR1 LGHNA and CDR2 YNFKEQ. V lost 3 bases, J lost 4 bases, and 11 bases stayed unmatched. The CDR3 DNA follows: TGTGCCAGCAGCCAGCCCTCCGGGGACAGGGGTCATAATGAAAAACTGTTTTTT. Translation gives CASSQPSGDRGHNEKLFF.

With respect to this clone: This CDR3 is also generated by other DNA sequences in the sample. This chain connects TRBV19 to TRBJ2-1; D is uncertain. V lost 0 bases to trimming and J lost 7 bases, with 10 bases between them. In germline, CDR1 is LNHDA, CDR2 SQIVND (reference sequence). The CDR3 loop spans 14 amino acids. The CDR3 sequence: CASSIDRRINEQFF. The CDR3 nucleotides are TGTGCCAGTAGTATAGACCGGCGGATTAATGAGCAGTTCTTC.

The chain employs TRBV6-4 and TRBJ2-1, with 12 nucleotides matching TRBD2. The germline CDR1 and CDR2 sequences are MRHNA and SNTAGT. This CDR3 has 15 residues. V shed 2 bases and J 7 bases; nucleotides not matched to a gene: 3. CDR3: CASSDRLAGVNEQFF. The CDR3 nucleotides read TGTGCCAGCAGTGACCGACTAGCGGGAGTAAATGAGCAGTTCTTC.

The genes are TRBV5-4 and TRBJ2-1, with 7 bases matching TRBD1. V gave up 1 base and J gave up 8 bases; unmatched junction bases: 9. CDR1 and CDR2 from the germline V gene are SGHNT and YYREEE (reference sequence). The CDR3 has 15 residues. The CDR3 region is CASSLSTGKADEQFF. Here the CDR3 DNA reads TGTGCCAGCAGCTTGTCGACAGGGAAAGCAGATGAGCAGTTCTTC. Full variable domain (remainder filled in from reference TRBV5-4 and TRBJ2-1): ETGVTQSPTHLIKTRGQQVTLRCSSQSGHNTVSWYQQALGQGPQFIFQYYREEENGRGNFPPRFSGLQFPNYSSELNVNALELDDSALYLCASSLSTGKADEQFFGPGTRLTVL.

The chain combines TRBV2 with TRBJ1-2; 7 bases align to TRBD1. The CDR3 contains 13 residues. After removal of 6 bases from V and 8 bases from J, the junction contained 9 bases not matched to a gene. CDR1 SNHLY and CDR2 FYNNEI come from the germline V gene. The CDR3 here is CASRIDRAGGYTF. The CDR3 coding sequence is TGTGCCAGCAGGATAGACAGGGCTGGAGGCTACACCTTC.

This clone appeared once. The rearrangement joins TRBV28 to TRBJ2-2; the D gene is possibly TRBD2 (6 bases). This CDR3 has 16 amino acids. The V and J ends lost 6 bases and 2 bases respectively, with 16 bases between them. CDR1 and CDR2 from the germline V gene are MDHEN and SYDVKM. The CDR3 DNA is TGTGCCAGCAGGCCGGAGGGGCGGGGTAACACCGGGGAGCTGTTTTTT. Translated: CASRPEGRGNTGELFF.

This chain joins TRBV12-5 and TRBJ2-7; 8 nucleotides agree with TRBD2. Trimming took 8 bases from V and 1 from J; bases not matched to a gene: 4. The CDR3 extends over 13 amino acids. Germline V gene data show CDR1 as LGHNT and CDR2 as FRNRAP. CDR3 protein: CASSTSGSYEQYF. DNA for the CDR3: TGTGCTAGTTCCACTAGCGGTTCCTACGAGCAGTACTTC.

This chain links TRBV6-6 with TRBJ2-5; TRBD2 matches at 9 bases. The better agreement between TRBJ2-7 and the DNA end casts doubt on the J call. Germline assignment: CDR1 MNHNY and CDR2 SVGAGI (reference sequence). This CDR3 contains 14 residues. As DNA, the CDR3 is TGTGCCAGCAGGGGACTAGCTAGGTCCTACGAGCAGTACTTC. Translated, it gives CASRGLARSYEQYF.

The chain employs TRBV5-1 and TRBJ1-5, with 7 positions matching TRBD1. In germline, CDR1 is SGHRS, CDR2 YFSETQ. After removal of 4 bases from V and 4 bases from J, the junction contained 2 bases not matched to a gene. CDR3 length equals 13 residues. CDR3 sequence (DNA): TGCGCCAGCAGCCCACAGGGGAATCAGCCCCAGCATTTT. Protein sequence: CASSPQGNQPQHF.

V is TRBV28 and J is TRBJ2-7; D call uncertain. Trimming removed 2 bases from V and 1 base from J, with 6 bases in between. From germline, CDR1 is MDHEN and CDR2 SYDVKM. The length of the CDR3 is 13 residues. The CDR3 spells CASSLSDSYEQYF. In DNA form, the CDR3 reads TGTGCCAGCAGTTTAAGCGATTCCTACGAGCAGTACTTC.

This chain uses TRBV7-9 with TRBJ1-2, with 7 bases lining up with TRBD1. Germline V gene sequence: CDR1 SEHNR, CDR2 FQNEAQ (reference sequence). The V and J ends lost 5 bases and 3 bases, in that order; junction bases with no gene match: 6. This CDR3 spans 14 amino acids. The CDR3: CASSPQQGYYGYTF. The CDR3 nucleotides read TGTGCCAGCAGCCCGCAACAGGGGTACTATGGCTACACCTTC. The whole variable domain, remainder taken from reference TRBV7-9 and TRBJ1-2, is DTGVSQNPRHKITKRGQNVTFRCDPISEHNRLYWYRQTLGQGPEFLTYFQNEAQLEKSRLLSDRFSAERPKGSFSTLEIQRTEQGDSAMYLCASSPQQGYYGYTFGSGTRLTVV.

This chain uses TRBV30 with TRBJ1-6; no clear D. From germline, CDR1 is GTSNPN and CDR2 SVGIG (reference sequence). Between the trimmed V and J ends, which lost 3 bases and 2 bases, there was a span of 14 bases. The CDR3 totals 16 residues. The CDR3 here is CAWSGLPGPYNSPLHF. DNA for the CDR3: TGTGCCTGGAGCGGACTCCCTGGTCCCTATAATTCACCCCTCCACTTT.

This chain uses TRBV27 with TRBJ2-1; 7 bases align to TRBD1. CDR3 length: 16 residues. The V gene end was trimmed by 8 bases and the J gene end by 1 base; junction bases not matched to a gene: 11. The germline gives CDR1 MNHEY, CDR2 SMNVEV (reference sequence). DNA of the CDR3: TGTGCCAGCGGTGTAGTTGTGGGACAGTCCTACAATGAGCAGTTCTTC. This encodes CASGVVVGQSYNEQFF.

This clone came up a few times. This chain joins TRBV6-6 and TRBJ1-1; D gene unclear. V lost 6 bases to trimming and J lost 3 bases, with 8 bases between them. CDR1 is MNHNY, CDR2 SVGAGI, per germline (reference sequence). The CDR3 is 12 amino acids. The CDR3 DNA reads as TGTGCCAGCAGAAGACACCACACTGAAGCTTTCTTT. It yields the protein CASRRHHTEAFF.

Remarks on this clone: A read error may account for a junction end that differs from germline. The CDR3 spells CATSRQLAGAYNEQLF. In nucleotides, the CDR3 is TGTGCCACCAGCAGGCAACTAGCGGGAGCTTACAATGAGCAGCTCTTC. The chain couples TRBV15 to TRBJ2-1, with 11 bases fitting TRBD2. CDR1 is LNHNV, CDR2 YYDKDF, per germline (reference sequence). This CDR3 has 16 residues.

The chain joins TRBV12-1 to TRBJ1-2; the DNA was not used to check the table's D call, TRBD1. TRBV12-1 is designated a pseudogene. The CDR3 is 17 amino acids. The CDR3 sequence is CASVSRDSTSSGYGYTF. In nucleotides, the CDR3 is TGTGCCAGCGTTTCCCGGGACAGTACCTCCTCAGGGTATGGCTACACCTTC.

The rearrangement joins TRBV5-4 to TRBJ2-5, with D possibly matching TRBD2 (6 bases). The J call is doubtful: the DNA matches TRBJ2-7 better. CDR1 SGHNT and CDR2 YYREEE come from the germline V gene (reference sequence). This CDR3 is built from 15 residues. CDR3 bases: TGTGCCAGCAGCTTTTCGGGACTGACCTCCTACGAGCAGTACTTC. Amino acid sequence: CASSFSGLTSYEQYF.

This clone was counted a few times. The chain recombines TRBV5-6 with TRBJ2-7; D is possibly TRBD2 (6 bases). Germline V lookup: CDR1 SGHDT, CDR2 YYEEEE. Trimming shortened V by 0 bases and J by 4 bases, and 11 bases separated the two germline ends. The CDR3 runs to 14 residues. As DNA, the CDR3 is TGTGCCAGCAGCTTGGGCGGGGTCGGGTACGAGCAGTACTTC. It is translated as CASSLGGVGYEQYF.

This chain uses TRBV7-3 with TRBJ2-7; tentative D call: TRBD1 (5 bases). Germline V gene sequence: CDR1 SGHTA, CDR2 FQGTGA. The CDR3 runs to 14 residues. Trimming cost V 10 bases and J 5 bases, with 21 bases left between them. CDR3 region: CAIPAPRPQDEQYF. The CDR3 DNA reads TGTGCCATCCCCGCACCCCGGCCACAGGACGAGCAGTACTTC.

The chain combines TRBV30 with TRBJ1-1; a weak D match, TRBD1 (6 bases). The CDR3 loop spans 14 amino acids. CDR1 GTSNPN and CDR2 SVGIG come from the germline V gene (reference sequence). With 0 bases removed from V and 6 bases from J, the gap between germline ends came to 14 bases. In DNA form, the CDR3 reads TGTGCCTGGAGTGTAGGGGGAGTCTCCGCTGAAGCTTTCTTT. It translates to CAWSVGGVSAEAFF.

The CDR3: CASSYRGADEKLFF. The DNA for the CDR3 is TGTGCCAGCAGTTACCGGGGGGCGGATGAAAAACTGTTTTTT. V and J are TRBV6-6 and TRBJ1-4, with D maybe TRBD1 (6 bases). The V and J ends lost 2 bases and 6 bases respectively, with 10 bases between them. The CDR3 runs 14 residues. Germline V gene lookup returns CDR1 MNHNY and CDR2 SVGAGI (reference sequence).

V and J are TRBV13 and TRBJ1-1; 8 bases align to TRBD1. The junction had 2 bases not matched to a gene; V was cut back by 4 bases and J by 1 base. Germline CDR1 is PRHDT and CDR2 is FYEKMQ (reference sequence). This CDR3 region has 14 residues. CDR3 sequence: CASSWTGKNTEAFF. CDR3 coding DNA: TGTGCCAGCAGCTGGACAGGGAAGAACACTGAAGCTTTCTTT.

J is TRBJ2-7 and V is TRBV29-1; 8 nucleotides line up with TRBD1. The CDR3 has 12 residues. The trim removed 6 bases at V and 4 bases at J, leaving 5 bases unmatched. Looked up from germline, CDR1 is SQVTM and CDR2 is ANQGSEA. CDR3 sequence reads: CSVQTGVYEQYF. CDR3 sequence (DNA): TGCAGCGTCCAGACAGGGGTTTACGAGCAGTACTTC.

DNA of the CDR3: TGTGCCAGCAGTGAATTGGGTCAGGGCCTTCCGGGCGAGCAGTACTTC. Protein sequence: CASSELGQGLPGEQYF. The chain combines TRBV6-1 with TRBJ2-7; a possible D gene is TRBD1 (5 bases). In germline, CDR1 is MNHNS, CDR2 SASEGT. This CDR3 has 16 amino acids. Trimming took 2 bases from V and 6 from J, leaving 20 bases between them.

The gene calls are TRBV7-2 and TRBJ2-4; 10 bases are shared with TRBD2. V gave up 4 bases and J gave up 1 base; unmatched junction bases: 7. Per germline, CDR1 SGHTA and CDR2 FQGNSA. The CDR3 consists of 17 residues. Here the CDR3 reads CASSSAGGAGAKNIQYF. The DNA for the CDR3 is TGTGCCAGCAGCTCAGCGGGGGGGGCGGGGGCCAAAAACATTCAGTACTTC. Full variable domain (missing parts from reference TRBV7-2 and TRBJ2-4): GAGVSQSPSNKVTEKGKDVELRCDPISGHTALYWYRQSLGQGLEFLIYFQGNSAPDKSGLPSDRFSAERTGGSVSTLTIQRTQQEDSAVYLCASSSAGGAGAKNIQYFGAGTRLSVL.

The V gene is TRBV6-5, the J gene TRBJ1-6; 9 positions agree with TRBD1. V was clipped by 4 bases and J by 14 bases; unmatched bases: 9. The CDR3 totals 14 residues. Germline values: CDR1 MNHEY, CDR2 SVGAGI. Here the CDR3 DNA reads TGTGCCAGCAGTTTGGGGACAGGGTTCCTATCCCTCCACTTT. It translates to CASSLGTGFLSLHF.